These 9 T cell receptor beta chains were sequenced from one sample in a study of shared clonotypes between healthy human individuals. Here immunoSEQ multiplex PCR was the method, and the copy in TCRdb shows in-frame clones only, minus some. The table has roughly 2,300,000 clones, 80% to 95% seen once. Sequenced: naive CD4+ T cells from PBMCs. As for subset: CD45RA+ positively selected. The receptors here all came from a man younger than 35 in good health. Some clones in this sample may be carry-over from other donors' samples.

Here the CDR3 reads CASSQDVSDYEQYF. CDR3 sequence (DNA): TGCGCCAGCAGCCAAGATGTATCTGATTACGAGCAGTACTTC. The chain employs TRBV4-1 and TRBJ2-7; D is unclear. The CDR3 spans 14 residues. Germline values: CDR1 MGHRA, CDR2 YSYEKL. V lost 0 bases, J lost 4 bases, and 10 bases lay in between.

The chain has TRBV11-2 and TRBJ1-5; D remains unclear. V was cut by 5 bases and J by 1 base, with 9 bases left in between. The germline V gene encodes CDR1 SGHAT and CDR2 FQNNGV. The CDR3 is made up of 14 amino acids. The CDR3 protein is CASSVAGSNQPQHF. The CDR3 DNA sequence: TGTGCCAGCAGCGTAGCTGGCAGCAATCAGCCCCAGCATTTT.

The rearrangement joins TRBV5-1 to TRBJ1-5, with D perhaps TRBD1 (5 bases). Germline values: CDR1 SGHRS, CDR2 YFSETQ. V lost 1 base, J lost 1 base, and 15 bases lay in between. The CDR3 is made up of 17 amino acids. CDR3 bases: TGCGCCAGCAGCTTGAGACTTCCGGGGCCCAGCAATCAGCCCCAGCATTTT. It codes for CASSLRLPGPSNQPQHF. Together with reference TRBV5-1 and TRBJ1-5, the CDR3 gives the full variable domain: KAGVTQTPRYLIKTRGQQVTLSCSPISGHRSVSWYQQTPGQGLQFLFEYFSETQRNKGNFPGRFSGRQFSNSRSEMNVSTLELGDSALYLCASSLRLPGPSNQPQHFGDGTRLSIL.

The chain joins TRBV11-2 to TRBJ2-3; 8 nucleotides line up with TRBD2. CDR1 is SGHAT, CDR2 FQNNGV, per germline. The CDR3 length is 17 residues. V was clipped by 5 bases and J by 3 bases; unmatched bases: 13. The CDR3 nucleotides are TGTGCCAGCAGCGCCCGCCACTTGAGCGGGAGAACAGATACGCAGTATTTT. This codes for CASSARHLSGRTDTQYF.

The genes are TRBV5-4 and TRBJ1-2, with D maybe TRBD1 (6 bases). This CDR3 has 14 amino acids. V lost 4 bases, J lost 4 bases, and 14 bases lay in between. Germline CDR1 is SGHNT and CDR2 is YYREEE (reference sequence). The chain's CDR3 is CASSAGGAGYGYTF. In DNA form, the CDR3 reads TGTGCCAGCAGCGCTGGGGGGGCGGGCTATGGCTACACCTTC.

This chain uses TRBV7-3 with TRBJ2-3, with D perhaps TRBD1 (5 bases). There are 15 residues in the CDR3. Germline loops: CDR1 SGHTA, CDR2 FQGTGA. Trimming took 5 bases from V and 4 from J, leaving 16 bases between them. CDR3 DNA: TGTGCCAGCAGCGAAATGGGGCAGGTGGCAGATACGCAGTATTTT. The encoded protein is CASSEMGQVADTQYF.

The chain carries TRBV10-3 and TRBJ2-1, with D perhaps given as TRBD1 or TRBD2 (6 bases each). V lost 6 bases and J lost 0, with 12 bases in between. The CDR3 is 15 residues long. Germline CDR1 is ENHRY and CDR2 is SYGVKD. CDR3 residues: CAIRVGGSSYNEQFF. The CDR3, as DNA: TGTGCCATCAGGGTAGGGGGGAGCTCCTACAATGAGCAGTTCTTC.

The genes are TRBV11-2 and TRBJ1-2; D gene unclear. The CDR3 loop spans 14 amino acids. Germline-derived CDR1 and CDR2 are SGHAT and FQNNGV. V shed 7 bases and J shed 7 bases, with 19 bases lying between them. The CDR3 DNA reads TGTGCCAGCACCCTAAGGTCGGCTAACGGTGGCTACACCTTC. Its translation: CASTLRSANGGYTF. Based on the CDR3 plus reference TRBV11-2 and TRBJ1-2, the full variable domain is EAGVAQSPRYKIIEKRQSVAFWCNPISGHATLYWYQQILGQGPKLLIQFQNNGVVDDSQLPKDRFSAERLKGVDSTLKIQPAKLEDSAVYLCASTLRSANGGYTFGSGTRLTVV.

CDR3: CATGDRALPDTEAFF. The CDR3 coding sequence is TGTGCCACCGGCGATAGGGCCCTTCCGGACACTGAAGCTTTCTTT. The J gene is TRBJ1-1, the V gene TRBV6-5; D gene unclear. The CDR3 length is 15 residues. CDR1 and CDR2 (germline): MNHEY, SVGAGI. The V and J ends lost 10 bases and 3 bases respectively, with 21 bases between them.